This T cell receptor (beta chain) was documented in a study of blood T cells in healthy people across ages. CDR3 length: 16 residues. Germline values: CDR1 MNHNY, CDR2 SVGAGI (reference sequence). Trimming took off 2 bases at V and 6 bases at J, with 19 bases between the two ends. Sample-barcoded 5' priming and a J-beta primer mix drove a second PCR of about 6 to 12 cycles. A single record per CDR3 protein comes from TCRdb applying MiXCR to the 5' RACE reads. The sample records hundreds of thousands of distinct CDR3 sequences, 58% being singletons. Sequencing was carried out using blood. The chain is built from TRBV6-6 and TRBJ1-2; maybe TRBD1 (5 bases). This sequence was found in a man aged 55 to 70 in good health. CDR3 region: CASSYGGVAGRDGYTF. Here the CDR3 DNA reads TGTGCCAGCAGTTACGGGGGTGTTGCAGGGCGTGATGGCTACACCTTC.